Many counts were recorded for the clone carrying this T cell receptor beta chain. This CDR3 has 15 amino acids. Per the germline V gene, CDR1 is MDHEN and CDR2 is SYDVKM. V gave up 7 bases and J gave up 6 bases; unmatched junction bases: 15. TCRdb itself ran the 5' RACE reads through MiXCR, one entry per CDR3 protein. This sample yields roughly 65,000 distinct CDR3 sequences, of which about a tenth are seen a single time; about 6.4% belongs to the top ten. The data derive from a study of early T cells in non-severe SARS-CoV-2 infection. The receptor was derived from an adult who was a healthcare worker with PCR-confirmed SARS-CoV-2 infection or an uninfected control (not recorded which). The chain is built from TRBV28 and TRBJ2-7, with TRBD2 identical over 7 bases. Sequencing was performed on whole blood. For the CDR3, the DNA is TGTGCCAGCACCCCCTCGGGGGGTGGTGTACTCGAGCAGTACTTC. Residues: CASTPSGGGVLEQYF.